This TCR beta chain was retrieved from a study of T-cell reconstitution after alpha-beta-depleted transplantation in children. During its preparation, the TCRbeta library received unique molecular identifiers. One entry per CDR3 protein, called by TCRdb with MiXCR from the PCR reads. The repertoire holds hundreds of thousands of distinct CDR3 sequences, with 10% to 15% as singletons. The CDR3 consists of 15 residues. Germline V gives CDR1 LNHDA, CDR2 SQIVND (reference sequence). Unmatched junction bases numbered 4, after V lost 8 bases and J lost 0 bases. This sample comprised PBMCs, mostly from graft donor cells, obtained 360 days after TCRalphabeta/CD19-depleted stem cell transplant. The chain couples TRBV19 to TRBJ2-1; 10 bases are shared with TRBD2. The sequence was collected from a male patient aged 5 to 17 who had a stem cell transplant for acute myeloid leukemia, so the T cells may come from the graft donor. The CDR3 DNA reads as TGTGCCAGTGGACTAGCGGCCGTCTCCTACAATGAGCAGTTCTTC. Encoded protein: CASGLAAVSYNEQFF. The full variable domain, rest sourced from reference TRBV19 and TRBJ2-1, is DGGITQSPKYLFRKEGQNVTLSCEQNLNHDAMYWYRQDPGQGLRLIYYSQIVNDFQKGDIAEGYSVSREKKESFPLTVTSAQKNPTAFYLCASGLAAVSYNEQFFGPGTRLTVL.